Listed below are T cell receptor beta chains from one sample, sequenced in a study of shared clonotypes between healthy human individuals. Libraries were prepared by immunoSEQ multiplex PCR; TCRdb keeps only in-frame clonotypes and omits some of them. Of roughly 1 million clones listed, about 77% were seen once; the top ten hold approximately 1.5%. Material: memory CD4+ T cells sorted from blood. The receptors stem from a man aged 18 to 29 in good health. Each CDR3 is given with its conserved first and last residue. A D gene is named only where the DNA matches it firmly. Size is stated for part of the rows, as once, few or many counts, or as a class when the clone is expanded.

D gene,J gene,clone size,V gene,CDR3 protein,CDR3 DNA
NA,TRBJ1-2,NA,TRBV20-1,CSASFDYGYTF,TGCAGTGCTAGTTTCGACTATGGCTACACCTTC
NA,TRBJ1-6,few,TRBV5-5,CASSQQSSYNSPLHF,TGTGCCAGCAGCCAACAGAGCTCCTATAATTCACCCCTCCACTTT
NA,TRBJ2-1,NA,TRBV11-2,CASSTPGLQLFSYNEQFF,TGTGCCAGCAGCACACCGGGACTTCAACTTTTCTCCTACAATGAGCAGTTCTTC
TRBD1,TRBJ1-5,NA,TRBV28,CASSQLRTTGGHQPQHF,TGTGCCAGCAGCCAATTACGCACGACAGGGGGACATCAGCCCCAGCATTTT
NA,TRBJ2-1,NA,TRBV28,CASSSASRNEQFF,TGTGCCAGCAGTTCGGCCTCTCGTAATGAGCAGTTCTTC
NA,TRBJ1-3,NA,TRBV6-7,CAIGCSGNTIYF,TGTGCCATCGGATGCTCTGGAAACACCATATATTTT
NA,TRBJ2-7,NA,TRBV29-1,CSVLGAYEQYF,TGCAGCGTTTTAGGGGCCTACGAGCAGTACTTC
NA,TRBJ1-4,NA,TRBV4-2,CASSQEQRATNEKLFF,TGTGCCAGCAGCCAGGAACAGAGAGCAACTAATGAAAAACTGTTTTTT
NA,TRBJ2-5,NA,TRBV18,CASSPDSSGQTQYF,TGTGCCAGCTCACCGGACTCATCTGGCCAGACCCAGTACTTC
TRBD1,TRBJ1-2,once,TRBV14,CAGSQGQGPSNYGYTF,TGTGCCGGCAGCCAAGGACAGGGCCCCTCTAACTATGGCTACACCTTC
TRBD1,TRBJ1-5,NA,TRBV6-1,CASTTGDSNQPQHF,TGTGCCAGCACCACAGGGGATAGCAATCAGCCCCAGCATTTT
NA,TRBJ2-7,NA,TRBV30,CARQTRVDGEQYF,TGTGCCCGACAAACTAGGGTTGATGGCGAGCAGTACTTC
NA,TRBJ2-3,NA,TRBV5-5,CASSLDDPRTDTQYF,TGTGCCAGCAGCTTGGATGATCCCAGGACAGATACGCAGTATTTT
NA,TRBJ1-3,NA,TRBV6-6,CASSDGLAGTIYF,TGTGCCAGCAGTGACGGACTTGCTGGCACCATATATTTT
NA,TRBJ1-1,NA,TRBV7-2,CASSLQPGPGTEAFF,TGTGCCAGCAGCTTACAGCCGGGCCCGGGGACTGAAGCTTTCTTT
TRBD2,TRBJ2-7,NA,TRBV27,CASSLSGTRGYEQYF,TGTGCCAGCAGTTTATCAGGGACTAGGGGGTACGAGCAGTACTTC